This TCR beta chain was recovered during a study of T cell responses to AZD1222 COVID-19 vaccine. Sequenced by immunoSEQ multiplex PCR; TCRdb stores in-frame clones only, minus some. Of 150,000 to 200,000 clones listed, around nine tenths are singletons. Germline V gene data show CDR1 as MNHEY and CDR2 as SVGAGI. This CDR3 comprises 16 residues. With 0 bases removed from V and 2 bases from J, the gap between germline ends came to 8 bases. The source was peripheral blood, collected 28 days after the second AZD1222 dose. This TCR was sampled from an adult who received the AZD1222 COVID-19 vaccine. The chain links TRBV6-5 to TRBJ2-6; D is undetermined. The CDR3: CASSYSFTTGANVLTF. DNA for the CDR3: TGTGCCAGCAGTTACTCTTTTACTACTGGGGCCAACGTCCTGACTTTC.